These 29 T cell receptor beta chains originate from one sample sequenced in a study of Ad26.COV2.S vaccination and SARS-CoV-2 variants. The protocol was immunoSEQ multiplex PCR, while the TCRdb copy is restricted to in-frame clones and leaves out a portion. The sample comprises approximately 300,000 clones, approximately 86% of which are singletons, and 1.5% to 2.5% rests with the top ten. Treatment indicated: around 19 received Ad26.COV2.S at low or high dose, single or two shots; about 5 received placebo; per-sample allocation not given. All samples were drawn on day 63, counting from the first vaccine or placebo injection. Here the sequenced sample was peripheral blood, taken in a trial of Ad26.COV2.S vaccine versus placebo. These receptors originate from a person aged 18-65 years who received the Ad26.COV2.S COVID-19 vaccine or a placebo.

This clone was observed a handful of times. This chain connects TRBV4-1 to TRBJ1-1; TRBD1 matches 8 bases. The germline V gene encodes CDR1 MGHRA and CDR2 YSYEKL. The CDR3 consists of 14 residues. The V gene end was trimmed by 3 bases and the J gene end by 4 bases; junction bases not matched to a gene: 4. CDR3 in DNA: TGCGCCAGCAGCCAGGGACAGGTCATCACTGAAGCTTTCTTT. Its protein is CASSQGQVITEAFF.

The chain combines TRBV23-1 with TRBJ2-7; D gene ambiguous. TRBV23-1 is noted as an ORF with a role that remains uncertain. The CDR3 runs to 14 residues. With 3 bases removed from V and 5 bases from J, the gap between germline ends came to 14 bases. The CDR3 here is CASSHPGKSNEQYF. CDR3 nucleotides: TGCGCCAGCAGTCACCCTGGGAAGTCTAACGAGCAGTACTTC.

This clone appeared a single time. V gene TRBV7-9 combines with J gene TRBJ2-1; D is unresolved. Germline CDR1 and CDR2: SEHNR and FQNEAQ (reference sequence). Trimming pared 4 bases from V and 1 base from J, leaving 8 bases between. The CDR3 has 14 amino acids. CDR3 DNA sequence: TGTGCCAGCAGCTCGGGCTGGTCCTACAATGAGCAGTTCTTC. This sequence encodes CASSSGWSYNEQFF.

J is TRBJ1-3 and V is TRBV9; possible D gene TRBD1, 5 bases. The CDR3 is 15 residues long. Trimming pared 0 bases from V and 2 bases from J, leaving 9 bases between. Germline CDR1 SGDLS, CDR2 YYNGEE. CDR3 DNA sequence: TGTGCCAGCAGCGTAGCAGGGTACACTGGAAACACCATATATTTT. Amino acids: CASSVAGYTGNTIYF. Variable domain in full (rest from reference TRBV9 and TRBJ1-3): DSGVTQTPKHLITATGQRVTLRCSPRSGDLSVYWYQQSLDQGLQFLIQYYNGEERAKGNILERFSAQQFPDLHSELNLSSLELGDSALYFCASSVAGYTGNTIYFGEGSWLTVV.

The chain joins TRBV6-5 to TRBJ2-7; possibly TRBD1 for D (6 bases). Germline-derived CDR1 and CDR2 are MNHEY and SVGAGI. V was cut by 6 bases and J by 7 bases, with 22 bases left in between. The CDR3 length is 15 residues. CDR3 bases: TGTGCCAGCAGCCAACCCGGACAGAGAGTAGCGGAGCAGTACTTC. The encoded protein is CASSQPGQRVAEQYF.

The chain combines TRBV6-4 with TRBJ2-2, with D hard to call. V lost 5 bases and J lost 4, with 11 bases in between. CDR3 length: 14 residues. Looked up from germline, CDR1 is MRHNA and CDR2 is SNTAGT. CDR3 in DNA: TGTGCCAGCAGTCCGGGTCCTCGCACCGGGGAGCTGTTTTTT. Translation gives CASSPGPRTGELFF.

The chain links TRBV5-1 to TRBJ2-3, with D perhaps matching TRBD1 (6 bases). V shed 0 bases and J shed 5 bases, with 13 bases lying between them. CDR3 length: 15 residues. Germline V lookup: CDR1 SGHRS, CDR2 YFSETQ. The CDR3 reads CASSLEAGARDTQYF. CDR3 nucleotides: TGCGCCAGCAGCTTGGAAGCAGGGGCGCGAGATACGCAGTATTTT.

The chain combines TRBV5-6 with TRBJ1-4, with 9 bases identical to TRBD1. The V and J ends lost 3 bases and 3 bases, in that order; junction bases with no gene match: 6. This CDR3 has 16 residues. CDR1 SGHDT and CDR2 YYEEEE come from the germline V gene. CDR3 DNA sequence: TGTGCCAGCAGCTACCGGGACAGGGCTCCTAATGAAAAACTGTTTTTT. Its translation is CASSYRDRAPNEKLFF.

The rearrangement uses TRBV5-1 and TRBJ1-4; 8 positions match TRBD1. After removal of 4 bases from V and 3 bases from J, the junction contained 5 bases not matched to a gene. Germline values: CDR1 SGHRS, CDR2 YFSETQ. This CDR3 comprises 15 residues. CDR3 nucleotides: TGCGCCAGCAGCGGACAGGGAAGAGCTAATGAAAAACTGTTTTTT. Protein: CASSGQGRANEKLFF. The full variable domain, in which reference TRBV5-1 and TRBJ1-4 provide the parts outside the CDR3, is KAGVTQTPRYLIKTRGQQVTLSCSPISGHRSVSWYQQTPGQGLQFLFEYFSETQRNKGNFPGRFSGRQFSNSRSEMNVSTLELGDSALYLCASSGQGRANEKLFFGSGTQLSVL.

Written as DNA, the CDR3 is TGTGCCAGCGCTGGCCGGGGGGAAATATACAATGAGCAGTTCTTC. It specifies CASAGRGEIYNEQFF. The rearrangement links TRBV6-5 to TRBJ2-1, with 7 bases that match TRBD2. V was pared by 8 bases and J by 4 bases, with 11 bases of the junction left unmatched. The CDR3 consists of 15 residues. Germline-derived CDR1 and CDR2 are MNHEY and SVGAGI.

The V and J genes are TRBV5-8 and TRBJ1-6; D remains unclear. V gave up 4 bases and J gave up 5 bases, with 13 bases separating them. The CDR3 runs 15 residues. Germline lookup yields CDR1 SGHTS and CDR2 YDEGEE. CDR3 bases: TGTGCCAGCAGCCCGGGAGCGCAGCATAATTCACCCCTCCACTTT. Amino acids: CASSPGAQHNSPLHF.

V and J are TRBV2 and TRBJ1-2; 9 positions match TRBD1. This CDR3 has 13 residues. In germline, CDR1 is SNHLY, CDR2 FYNNEI. J lost 4 bases, V lost 9 bases, and 6 bases had no gene match. For the CDR3, the DNA is TGTGCCAGGACAGGGGGTAGGAGCTATGGCTACACCTTC. This codes for CARTGGRSYGYTF.

Comment on this clone: Other DNA sequences within the sample encode an identical CDR3. The rearrangement uses TRBV20-1 and TRBJ2-7; D gene ambiguous. This CDR3 is built from 11 residues. V lost 3 bases to trimming and J lost 6 bases, with 9 bases between them. Germline-derived CDR1 and CDR2 are DFQATT and SNEGSKA (reference sequence). CDR3 in amino acids: CSASIGSEQYF. As DNA, the CDR3 is TGCAGTGCTAGTATAGGGTCCGAGCAGTACTTC.

This chain joins TRBV14 and TRBJ2-2, with D possibly matching TRBD2 (5 bases). CDR3 length equals 15 residues. The germline gives CDR1 SGHDN, CDR2 FVKESK. V lost 7 bases to trimming and J lost 0 bases, with 12 bases between them. The CDR3 loop reads CASNVWGANTGELFF. Here the CDR3 DNA reads TGTGCCAGCAACGTCTGGGGAGCGAACACCGGGGAGCTGTTTTTT.

The chain links TRBV21-1 to TRBJ2-7; TRBD2, the table's D call, was not compared with the DNA. TRBV21-1 is a documented pseudogene. The CDR3 is made up of 12 amino acids. The CDR3 DNA reads as TGTGCCAGCAGCCTTCGAGGCTACGAGCAGTACTTC. It translates to CASSLRGYEQYF.

The chain couples TRBV5-5 to TRBJ2-7; the D gene is possibly TRBD2 (7 bases). The germline V gene has CDR1 SGHKS and CDR2 YYEKEE (reference sequence). The V end was cut by 4 bases, the J end by 5 bases, with 19 bases between. This CDR3 comprises 15 residues. CDR3 coding DNA: TGTGCCAGCAGCCTAGGGGCGGGGGCTCGGGACGAGCAGTACTTC. As protein: CASSLGAGARDEQYF.

This clone was recorded only once. The J gene is TRBJ2-7, the V gene TRBV2, with 7 bases matching TRBD1. The V segment lost 11 bases and the J segment 1 base; nucleotides outside the gene matches: 11. Germline values: CDR1 SNHLY, CDR2 FYNNEI. The CDR3 is 14 amino acids. The CDR3 loop reads CAGARDSKSYEQYF. The CDR3 coding sequence is TGTGCCGGGGCCCGGGACAGTAAGTCCTACGAGCAGTACTTC.

The chain has TRBV18 and TRBJ1-5; D remains unclear. V was clipped by 4 bases and J by 0 bases, with 7 bases between them. CDR1 and CDR2 from the germline V gene are KGHSH and LQKENI. The CDR3 spans 14 residues. CDR3 amino acids: CASSQGTSNQPQHF. CDR3 nucleotide sequence: TGTGCCAGCTCACAGGGAACTAGCAATCAGCCCCAGCATTTT.

This clone was counted ten times or more. The chain joins TRBV7-2 to TRBJ1-2, with 9 bases identical to TRBD1. This CDR3 has 13 amino acids. V shed 4 bases and J 5 bases; nucleotides not matched to a gene: 2. Germline CDR1 and CDR2: SGHTA and FQGNSA. The CDR3 loop reads CASSYRGQYGYTF. The CDR3 DNA follows: TGTGCCAGCAGCTACAGGGGGCAATATGGCTACACCTTC.

The gene calls are TRBV18 and TRBJ1-1; 11 positions match TRBD1. Unmatched junction bases numbered 7, after V lost 5 bases and J lost 2 bases. Germline V gene data show CDR1 as KGHSH and CDR2 as LQKENI. The CDR3 has 16 amino acids. The CDR3 is CASSNSWTGGNTEAFF. DNA of the CDR3: TGTGCCAGCTCAAACTCGTGGACAGGGGGCAACACTGAAGCTTTCTTT.

This CDR3 reads CASSSSGGGRDTQYF. CDR3 DNA: TGTGCCAGCAGCTCAAGCGGGGGGGGCCGGGATACGCAGTATTTT. The rearrangement joins TRBV13 to TRBJ2-3; TRBD2 aligns across 10 bases. Germline CDR1 reads PRHDT; CDR2 reads FYEKMQ (reference sequence). V shed 4 bases and J 6 bases; nucleotides not matched to a gene: 7. CDR3 length: 15 residues.

The rearrangement joins TRBV4-1 to TRBJ1-4; 7 nucleotides match TRBD1. The CDR3 covers 15 residues. Germline CDR1 MGHRA, CDR2 YSYEKL. Losses at the gene ends were 3 bases for V and 4 bases for J; bases not matched to a gene: 5. The CDR3 DNA follows: TGCGCCAGCAGCCATCCCGGGACAGTTAATGAAAAACTGTTTTTT. Amino acids: CASSHPGTVNEKLFF.

Only one count was recorded for this clone. The gene calls are TRBV7-2 and TRBJ2-5, with D unresolved. The CDR3 extends over 13 amino acids. CDR1 is SGHTA and CDR2 is FQGNSA in the germline V gene. Trimming shortened V by 6 bases and J by 5 bases, and 13 bases separated the two germline ends. The DNA of the CDR3 is TGTGCCAGCAGTCGCGGCCCCAGGGAGACCCAGTACTTC. Translating it yields CASSRGPRETQYF.

About this clone itself: This sample includes further DNA sequences coding for the same CDR3. The rearrangement joins TRBV18 to TRBJ2-1, with D perhaps being TRBD1 or TRBD2 (6 bases each). V was trimmed by 3 bases and J by 3 bases, leaving 12 bases between them. The CDR3 sequence is 15 residues long. Germline V gene sequence: CDR1 KGHSH, CDR2 LQKENI. The DNA of the CDR3 is TGTGCCAGCTCACCTCTCGGGGGCGGCTACAATGAGCAGTTCTTC. It specifies CASSPLGGGYNEQFF.

This chain joins TRBV10-3 and TRBJ1-1; tentatively, D is TRBD1 (5 bases). The CDR3 runs 19 residues. Germline CDR1 ENHRY, CDR2 SYGVKD. V dropped 0 bases and J dropped 1 base, with 21 bases sitting between them. The CDR3 protein is CAISESYLMAGQRNTEAFF. The CDR3 DNA reads TGTGCCATCAGTGAGTCGTATCTGATGGCAGGACAAAGGAACACTGAAGCTTTCTTT.

The chain recombines TRBV7-8 with TRBJ1-2; maybe TRBD1 (5 bases). Trimming removed 1 base at V and 8 bases at J, with 17 bases between. Germline values: CDR1 SGHVS, CDR2 FQNEAQ. The length of the CDR3 is 15 residues. The CDR3 region is CASSLEGLRRGGYTF. CDR3 sequence (DNA): TGTGCCAGCAGCTTAGAGGGGTTAAGACGAGGGGGCTACACCTTC.

The chain combines TRBV6-5 with TRBJ2-1; D tentatively fits TRBD1 or TRBD2 (6 bases each). The germline V gene encodes CDR1 MNHEY and CDR2 SVGAGI. CDR3 length equals 16 residues. Trimming shortened V by 0 bases and J by 6 bases, and 15 bases separated the two germline ends. Here the CDR3 DNA reads TGTGCCAGCAGTTACTCGGGGGGCTCCCTTACCAATGAGCAGTTCTTC. Translation: CASSYSGGSLTNEQFF.

This chain joins TRBV7-9 and TRBJ2-1; 11 nucleotides agree with TRBD2. The J segment lost 4 bases and the V segment lost 3 bases, leaving 11 bases of the junction unmatched. Germline V gives CDR1 SEHNR, CDR2 FQNEAQ (reference sequence). The CDR3 is made up of 18 amino acids. The CDR3 loop reads CASSFSSGGLRLYNEQFF. The CDR3 bases are TGTGCCAGCAGCTTTTCTAGCGGGGGGTTACGACTTTACAATGAGCAGTTCTTC.

V is TRBV3-1 (or the pseudogene TRBV3-2) and J is TRBJ1-6; D remains unclear. Trimming left V 6 bases short and J 9 bases short, with 15 bases between. The CDR3 totals 14 residues. The germline V gene has CDR1 LGHDT and CDR2 YNNKEL (reference sequence). CDR3 DNA sequence: TGTGCCAGCAGACAGAACCCGCCCGGTTCACCCCTCCACTTT. This translates into CASRQNPPGSPLHF.